These 10 T cell receptor beta chains came from one sample sequenced in a study of blood T cell repertoires in COVID-19. Profiled with immunoSEQ multiplex PCR; TCRdb holds only in-frame clones, not every one. The profile covers 250,000 to 300,000 clones, with 80% to 90% appearing a single time and 11% taken by the ten largest. The sequenced material came from peripheral blood. The source is a woman in her 70s with acute or convalescent COVID-19.

The gene calls are TRBV5-1 and TRBJ1-2; 7 bases are shared with TRBD1. The J segment lost 8 bases and the V segment lost 3 bases, leaving 4 bases of the junction unmatched. CDR3 length: 12 amino acids. The germline V gene has CDR1 SGHRS and CDR2 YFSETQ. CDR3 protein: CASSSQGIGYTF. CDR3 DNA: TGCGCCAGCAGCTCACAGGGGATCGGCTACACCTTC.

This chain connects TRBV5-6 to TRBJ2-3; D remains unclear. V was trimmed by 4 bases and J by 3 bases, leaving 18 bases between them. The CDR3 extends over 16 amino acids. Germline V gives CDR1 SGHDT, CDR2 YYEEEE. CDR3 amino acids: CASSPRVRFGTDTQYF. The CDR3 DNA reads as TGTGCCAGCAGCCCTCGGGTACGTTTCGGGACAGATACGCAGTATTTT. The full variable domain, rest sourced from reference TRBV5-6 and TRBJ2-3, is DAGVTQSPTHLIKTRGQQVTLRCSPKSGHDTVSWYQQALGQGPQFIFQYYEEEERQRGNFPDRFSGHQFPNYSSELNVNALLLGDSALYLCASSPRVRFGTDTQYFGPGTRLTVL.

This clone was picked up a small number of times. The J gene is TRBJ1-2, the V gene TRBV5-1; tentative D call: TRBD1 (5 bases). Germline loops: CDR1 SGHRS, CDR2 YFSETQ. The CDR3 extends over 14 amino acids. The germline V and J ends were trimmed by 0 bases and 3 bases, with 9 bases remaining between them. CDR3 region: CASSLADRYYGYTF. CDR3 nucleotide sequence: TGCGCCAGCAGCTTGGCCGACAGATACTATGGCTACACCTTC.

The chain has TRBV3-1 (or the pseudogene TRBV3-2) and TRBJ1-4; TRBD1 aligns across 8 bases. Germline-derived CDR1 and CDR2 are LGHDT and YNNKEL (reference sequence). The V and J ends lost 6 bases and 7 bases, in that order; junction bases with no gene match: 10. The CDR3 is made up of 15 amino acids. The CDR3 loop reads CASRTTGGATEKLFF. In DNA form, the CDR3 reads TGTGCCAGCAGAACCACAGGGGGGGCGACTGAAAAACTGTTTTTT.

The V and J genes are TRBV4-2 and TRBJ1-2; no firm D call. Germline-derived CDR1 and CDR2 are LGHNA and YNFKEQ. V lost 1 base and J 8 bases, leaving 11 bases between the germline ends. The CDR3 loop spans 13 amino acids. The CDR3 region has the DNA TGTGCCAGCAGCCAAGCGGGGTCCGGAGGCTACACCTTC. Translating gives CASSQAGSGGYTF.

V and J are TRBV28 and TRBJ2-1; D may be TRBD2 (7 bases). V gave up 5 bases and J gave up 7 bases, with 15 bases separating them. The CDR3 covers 14 residues. Germline V gives CDR1 MDHEN, CDR2 SYDVKM. CDR3 sequence: CASSRGGAQNEQFF. The CDR3 DNA follows: TGTGCCAGCAGTCGTGGGGGGGCGCAAAATGAGCAGTTCTTC.

This clone was observed a single time. V is TRBV5-6 and J is TRBJ2-2; a weak D match, TRBD1 (6 bases). The length of the CDR3 is 14 residues. The germline V gene has CDR1 SGHDT and CDR2 YYEEEE. V was pared by 6 bases and J by 1 base, with 10 bases between. CDR3 residues: CASTRTVNTGELFF. The CDR3 DNA sequence: TGTGCCAGCACCCGGACAGTGAACACCGGGGAGCTGTTTTTT.

The chain recombines TRBV5-1 with TRBJ2-3; TRBD1 matches at 9 bases. Germline V gene data show CDR1 as SGHRS and CDR2 as YFSETQ. The CDR3 totals 14 residues. The trim removed 3 bases at V and 5 bases at J, leaving 4 bases unmatched. Here the CDR3 reads CASSWRDREDTQYF. The CDR3 DNA follows: TGCGCCAGCAGCTGGCGGGACAGGGAAGATACGCAGTATTTT.

This sequence joins TRBV3-1 (or the pseudogene TRBV3-2) and TRBJ2-2; tentative D call: TRBD2 (5 bases). Per germline, CDR1 LGHDT and CDR2 YNNKEL (reference sequence). The CDR3 covers 14 residues. V was cut by 7 bases and J by 5 bases, with 14 bases left in between. This CDR3 is CASTHAGGTGELFF. The CDR3 DNA reads as TGTGCCAGCACCCACGCGGGCGGTACCGGGGAGCTGTTTTTT.

This chain links TRBV11-1 with TRBJ1-1; TRBD1 is a possible D gene (6 bases). Trimming pared 5 bases from V and 6 bases from J, leaving 16 bases between. The CDR3 has 14 residues. Germline V gene lookup returns CDR1 SGHAT and CDR2 FQDESV (reference sequence). CDR3 loop: CASSQHRVGAEAFF. DNA of the CDR3: TGTGCCAGCAGCCAGCACAGGGTCGGCGCTGAAGCTTTCTTT. The complete variable domain, with remaining parts taken from reference TRBV11-1 and TRBJ1-1, reads EAEVAQSPRYKITEKSQAVAFWCDPISGHATLYWYRQILGQGPELLVQFQDESVVDDSQLPKDRFSAERLKGVDSTLKIQPAELGDSAMYLCASSQHRVGAEAFFGQGTRLTVV.